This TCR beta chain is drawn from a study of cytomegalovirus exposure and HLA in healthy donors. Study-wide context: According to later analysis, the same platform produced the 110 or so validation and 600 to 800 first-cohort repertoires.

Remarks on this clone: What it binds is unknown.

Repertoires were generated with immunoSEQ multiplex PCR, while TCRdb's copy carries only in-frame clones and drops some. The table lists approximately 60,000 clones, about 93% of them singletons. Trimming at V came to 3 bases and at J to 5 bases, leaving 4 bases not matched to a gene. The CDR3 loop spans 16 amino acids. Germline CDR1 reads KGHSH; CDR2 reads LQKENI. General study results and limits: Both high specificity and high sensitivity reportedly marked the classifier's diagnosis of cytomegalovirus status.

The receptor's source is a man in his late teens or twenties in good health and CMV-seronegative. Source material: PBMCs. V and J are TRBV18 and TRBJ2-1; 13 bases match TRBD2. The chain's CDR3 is CASSPAGLAGHNEQFF. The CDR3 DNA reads TGTGCCAGCTCACCTGCGGGACTAGCGGGACACAATGAGCAGTTCTTC. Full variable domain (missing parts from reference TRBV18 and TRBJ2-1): NAGVMQNPRHLVRRRGQEARLRCSPMKGHSHVYWYRQLPEEGLKFMVYLQKENIIDESGMPKERFSAEFPKEGPSILRIQQVVRGDSAAYFCASSPAGLAGHNEQFFGPGTRLTVL.